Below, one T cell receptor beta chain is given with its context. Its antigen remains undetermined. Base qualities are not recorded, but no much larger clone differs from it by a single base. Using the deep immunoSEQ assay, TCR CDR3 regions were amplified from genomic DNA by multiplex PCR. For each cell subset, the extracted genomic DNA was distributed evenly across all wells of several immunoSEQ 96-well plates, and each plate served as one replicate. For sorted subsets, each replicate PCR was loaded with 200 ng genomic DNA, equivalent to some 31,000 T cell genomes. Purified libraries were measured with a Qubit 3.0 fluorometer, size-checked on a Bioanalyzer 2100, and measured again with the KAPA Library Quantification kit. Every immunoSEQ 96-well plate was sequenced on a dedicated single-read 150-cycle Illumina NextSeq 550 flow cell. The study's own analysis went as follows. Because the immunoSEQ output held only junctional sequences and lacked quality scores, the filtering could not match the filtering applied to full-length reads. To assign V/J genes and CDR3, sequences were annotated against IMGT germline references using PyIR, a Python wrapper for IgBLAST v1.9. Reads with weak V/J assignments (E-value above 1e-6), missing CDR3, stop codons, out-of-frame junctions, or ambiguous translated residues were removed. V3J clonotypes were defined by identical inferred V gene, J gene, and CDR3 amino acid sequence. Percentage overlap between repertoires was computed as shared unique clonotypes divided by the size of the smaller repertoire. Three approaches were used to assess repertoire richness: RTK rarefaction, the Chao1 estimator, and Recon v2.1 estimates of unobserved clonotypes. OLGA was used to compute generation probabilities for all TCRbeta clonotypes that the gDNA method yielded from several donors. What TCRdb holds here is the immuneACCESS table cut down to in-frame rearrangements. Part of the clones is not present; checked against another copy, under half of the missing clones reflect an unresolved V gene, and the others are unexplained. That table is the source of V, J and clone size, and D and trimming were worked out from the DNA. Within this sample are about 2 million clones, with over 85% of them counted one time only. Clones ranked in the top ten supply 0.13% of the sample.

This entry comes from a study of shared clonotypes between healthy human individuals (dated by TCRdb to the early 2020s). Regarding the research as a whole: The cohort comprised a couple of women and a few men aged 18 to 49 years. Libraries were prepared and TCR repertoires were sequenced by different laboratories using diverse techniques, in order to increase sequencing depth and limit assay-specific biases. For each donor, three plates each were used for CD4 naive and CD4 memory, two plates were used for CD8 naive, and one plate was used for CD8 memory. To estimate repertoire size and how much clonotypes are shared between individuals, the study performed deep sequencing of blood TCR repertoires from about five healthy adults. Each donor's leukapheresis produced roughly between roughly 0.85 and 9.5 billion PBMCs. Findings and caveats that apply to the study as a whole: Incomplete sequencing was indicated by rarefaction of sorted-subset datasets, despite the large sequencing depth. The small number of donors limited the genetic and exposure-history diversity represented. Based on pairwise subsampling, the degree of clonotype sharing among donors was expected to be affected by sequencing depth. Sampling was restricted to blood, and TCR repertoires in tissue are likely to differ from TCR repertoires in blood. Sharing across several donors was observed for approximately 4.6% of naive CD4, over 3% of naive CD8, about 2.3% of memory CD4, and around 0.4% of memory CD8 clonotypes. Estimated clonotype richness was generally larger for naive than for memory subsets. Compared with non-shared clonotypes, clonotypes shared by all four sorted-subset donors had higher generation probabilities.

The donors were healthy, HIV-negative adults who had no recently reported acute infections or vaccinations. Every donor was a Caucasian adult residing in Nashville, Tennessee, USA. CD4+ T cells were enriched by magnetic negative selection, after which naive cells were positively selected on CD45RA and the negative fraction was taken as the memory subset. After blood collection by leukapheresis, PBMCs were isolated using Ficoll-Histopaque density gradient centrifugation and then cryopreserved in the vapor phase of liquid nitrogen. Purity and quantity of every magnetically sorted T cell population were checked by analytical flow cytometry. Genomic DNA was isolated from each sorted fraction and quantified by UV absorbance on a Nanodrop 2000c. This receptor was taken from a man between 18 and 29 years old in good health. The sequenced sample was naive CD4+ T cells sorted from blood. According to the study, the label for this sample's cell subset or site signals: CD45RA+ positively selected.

The DNA is as follows: TGCGCCAGCAGCTCCCCCATACTAGCGCCCGGACAAAACTACAATGAGCAGTTCTTC. This encodes CASSSPILAPGQNYNEQFF. Recombination joined TRBV5-1 with TRBJ2-1, with 7 junctional bases fitting TRBD2. The CDR3 runs 19 amino acids, cysteine and phenylalanine included. CDR3 DNA only is kept here, 57 bases in frame from base 1. Trimming leaves V shorter by 3 bases and J shorter by 3 bases, with the junction holding 18 bases beyond the gene matches. CDR1 and CDR2 were assigned from the germline V gene as SGHRS and YFSETQ.